These 17 T cell receptor beta chains share one sample of origin, sequenced in a study of early T cells in non-severe SARS-CoV-2 infection. Each CDR3 protein gets one entry after TCRdb re-called the 5' RACE reads with MiXCR. The sample yields approximately 110,000 distinct CDR3 sequences, more than 13% seen once. The sequenced sample was whole blood. These receptor sequences come from an adult who was a healthcare worker with PCR-confirmed SARS-CoV-2 infection or an uninfected control (not recorded which).

In DNA form, the CDR3 reads TGTGCCAGCAGGCCGACGGGACAGAGCCGCTTCGGGTCTGGCTACACCTTC. Protein sequence: CASRPTGQSRFGSGYTF. The chain joins TRBV25-1 to TRBJ1-2; 7 nucleotides match TRBD1. This CDR3 is built from 17 residues. Trimming cost V 6 bases and J 7 bases; bases outside gene matches: 20. Looked up from germline, CDR1 is MGHDK and CDR2 is SYGVNS.

At least ten counts were recorded for this clonotype. The V call is TRBV10-3, the J call TRBJ2-7; 10 bases agree with TRBD2. V trimming: 8 bases; J trimming: 5 bases; junction bases outside the gene matches: 9. The CDR3 contains 14 residues. Germline CDR1 is ENHRY and CDR2 is SYGVKD. CDR3 sequence reads: CAIGTAGGRHEQYF. The CDR3 nucleotides are TGTGCCATCGGGACAGCGGGGGGGCGTCACGAGCAGTACTTC.

This clonotype was observed a few times. J is TRBJ1-5 and V is TRBV20-1, with D perhaps matching TRBD1 (6 bases). Trimming took 0 bases from V and 8 from J, leaving 11 bases between them. Germline assignment: CDR1 DFQATT and CDR2 SNEGSKA (reference sequence). CDR3 length equals 13 residues. The CDR3 DNA reads TGCAGTGCTAGAGATGGGAGGGGGAAGCCCCAGCATTTT. Protein: CSARDGRGKPQHF.

This clonotype was recorded a few times. The J gene is TRBJ1-5, the V gene TRBV21-1; the table names TRBD1, a call not compared with the DNA. TRBV21-1 is given as a pseudogene. The CDR3 is made up of 16 amino acids. CDR3 in DNA: TGTGCCAGCAGCGGCTGGGACAGGGGGCTTTTGGAGCCCCAGCATTTT. Protein product: CASSGWDRGLLEPQHF.

This chain links TRBV3-1 with TRBJ2-3; D not certain. The ends were cut back, 0 bases at V and 7 bases at J, with 5 bases in the middle. The CDR3 is 12 residues long. Germline values: CDR1 LGHDT, CDR2 YNNKEL (reference sequence). In DNA form, the CDR3 reads TGTGCCAGCAGCCAAGATTACCATACGCAGTATTTT. Amino acid sequence: CASSQDYHTQYF.

This clonotype was observed many times. The rearrangement joins TRBV24-1 to TRBJ2-3; D unclear. V was pared by 4 bases and J by 5 bases, with 9 bases between. Germline CDR1 and CDR2: KGHDR and SFDVKD. The CDR3 is made up of 13 amino acids. In DNA, the CDR3 is TGTGCCACCAGTGACCCCCAGAGAGATACGCAGTATTTT. Residues: CATSDPQRDTQYF.

This clonotype turned up a few times. The rearrangement links TRBV7-9 to TRBJ1-1; D call uncertain. CDR1 is SEHNR and CDR2 is FQNEAQ in the germline V gene (reference sequence). V was shortened by 5 bases and J by 3 bases, with 7 bases between the two germline ends. The CDR3 covers 12 residues. CDR3: CASSHHDTEAFF. The CDR3 nucleotides are TGTGCCAGCAGCCATCACGACACTGAAGCTTTCTTT.

The CDR3 loop reads CSVGGRTGAEAFF. The CDR3 coding sequence is TGCAGCGTAGGGGGGAGGACAGGCGCTGAAGCTTTCTTT. The chain couples TRBV29-1 to TRBJ1-1; TRBD1 aligns across 7 bases. The CDR3 consists of 13 residues. Per the germline V gene, CDR1 is SQVTM and CDR2 is ANQGSEA. Trimming took 6 bases from V and 6 from J; bases not matched to a gene: 10. Filled out from reference TRBV29-1 and TRBJ1-1, the complete variable domain reads SAVISQKPSRDICQRGTSLTIQCQVDSQVTMMFWYRQQPGQSLTLIATANQGSEATYESGFVIDKFPISRPNLTFSTLTVSNMSPEDSSIYLCSVGGRTGAEAFFGQGTRLTVV.

This clonotype was counted a few times. The rearrangement uses TRBV12-3 or TRBV12-4 and TRBJ1-2, with 9 bases matching TRBD1. V lost 6 bases, J lost 5 bases, and 7 bases stayed unmatched. The CDR3 contains 14 residues. CDR3 nucleotide sequence: TGTGCCAGCAGCCCGGACAGGGGACGGTATGGCTACACCTTC. Translation: CASSPDRGRYGYTF.

The gene calls are TRBV29-1 and TRBJ1-4; TRBD1 might be the D (6 bases). The V gene's germline CDR1 is SQVTM and CDR2 ANQGSEA. Trimming cost V 6 bases and J 11 bases, with 13 bases left between them. The CDR3 runs 11 residues. In DNA form, the CDR3 reads TGCAGCGTACTCACAGGGAGGAAACTGTTTTTT. Amino acids: CSVLTGRKLFF.

This clonotype was seen more than once but under ten times. This sequence joins TRBV5-1 and TRBJ2-7, with 9 bases lining up with TRBD1. The germline V gene encodes CDR1 SGHRS and CDR2 YFSETQ. The CDR3 totals 16 residues. Trimming removed 4 bases from V and 2 bases from J; junction bases left unmatched: 10. The CDR3 here is CASSPMDRGLAYEQYF. The CDR3 region has the DNA TGCGCCAGCAGCCCGATGGACAGGGGCCTAGCCTACGAGCAGTACTTC.

The V and J genes are TRBV2 and TRBJ2-2; the D is unclear. Between the trimmed V and J ends, which lost 1 base and 4 bases, there was a span of 10 bases. The CDR3 length is 15 residues. The germline CDR1 and CDR2 sequences are SNHLY and FYNNEI. This CDR3 is CASSEDGRLTGELFF. The DNA of the CDR3 is TGTGCCAGCAGTGAAGACGGACGGCTCACCGGGGAGCTGTTTTTT.

The chain is built from TRBV6-1 and TRBJ1-6; 7 positions match TRBD1. After removal of 1 base from V and 9 bases from J, the junction contained 3 bases not matched to a gene. This CDR3 contains 14 residues. Germline V lookup: CDR1 MNHNS, CDR2 SASEGT. CDR3 sequence (DNA): TGTGCCAGCAGTGAAGGGGACAGCCGTTCACCCCTCCACTTT. Translation: CASSEGDSRSPLHF.

This clonotype was counted a few times. V is TRBV30 and J is TRBJ1-1; TRBD1 is a possible D gene (6 bases). Germline CDR1 is GTSNPN and CDR2 is SVGIG (reference sequence). V gave up 5 bases and J gave up 1 base, with 14 bases separating them. The CDR3 consists of 14 residues. The CDR3 spells CAWYNREANTEAFF. CDR3 coding DNA: TGTGCCTGGTATAACAGGGAGGCGAACACTGAAGCTTTCTTT.

About this clonotype itself: One end of the junction is discordant with germline, which a read error may explain. The chain joins TRBV11-3 to TRBJ2-1; no reliable D call. CDR3 length: 13 residues. The germline CDR1 and CDR2 sequences are SGHNT and YENEEA. CDR3 loop: CASSSSPLNEKFF. CDR3 nucleotide sequence: TGTGCCAGCAGCTCGTCCCCCTTAAATGAGAAGTTCTTC.

This clonotype was detected only a few times. The chain employs TRBV6-5 and TRBJ1-5; D not certain. Trimming took off 0 bases at V and 7 bases at J, with 7 bases between the two ends. The CDR3 runs to 13 residues. Germline V gene data show CDR1 as MNHEY and CDR2 as SVGAGI. The CDR3 DNA reads TGTGCCAGCAGTTACTCGGGGAGGCAGCCCCAGCATTTT. Its protein product is CASSYSGRQPQHF.

This clonotype was picked up a small number of times. The chain combines TRBV27 with TRBJ2-6; no reliable D call. Germline V gene data show CDR1 as MNHEY and CDR2 as SMNVEV (reference sequence). Trimming removed 8 bases from V and 0 bases from J, with 20 bases in between. This CDR3 comprises 18 residues. The CDR3 spells CASALSGRRSSGANVLTF. CDR3 coding DNA: TGTGCCAGCGCTCTGTCGGGCCGGAGAAGCTCTGGGGCCAACGTCCTGACTTTC.